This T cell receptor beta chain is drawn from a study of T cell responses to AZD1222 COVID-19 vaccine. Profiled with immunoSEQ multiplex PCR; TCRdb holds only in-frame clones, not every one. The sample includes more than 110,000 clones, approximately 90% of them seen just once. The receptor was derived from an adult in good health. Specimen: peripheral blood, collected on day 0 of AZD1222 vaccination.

CDR3 bases: TGTGCCACCCATAGTTGGGGGGGCATGAGGGAGCAGTACTTC. Its translation is CATHSWGGMREQYF. The chain carries TRBV28 and TRBJ2-7; the D gene is possibly TRBD2 (7 bases). The CDR3 spans 14 residues. Germline V gene lookup returns CDR1 MDHEN and CDR2 SYDVKM. V was pared by 10 bases and J by 7 bases, with 23 bases between.